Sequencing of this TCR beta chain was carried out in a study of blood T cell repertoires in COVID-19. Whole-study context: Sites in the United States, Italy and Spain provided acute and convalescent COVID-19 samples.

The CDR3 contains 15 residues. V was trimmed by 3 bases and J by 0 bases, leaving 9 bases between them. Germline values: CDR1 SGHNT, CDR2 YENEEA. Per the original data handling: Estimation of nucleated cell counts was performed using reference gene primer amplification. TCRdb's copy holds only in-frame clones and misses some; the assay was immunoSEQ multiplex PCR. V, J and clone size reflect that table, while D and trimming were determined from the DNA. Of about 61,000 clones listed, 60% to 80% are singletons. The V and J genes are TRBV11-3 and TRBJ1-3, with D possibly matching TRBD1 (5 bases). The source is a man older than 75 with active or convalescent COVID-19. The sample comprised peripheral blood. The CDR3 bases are TGTGCCAGCAGCTTTGGGGGGGGCTCTGGAAACACCATATATTTT. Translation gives CASSFGGGSGNTIYF.